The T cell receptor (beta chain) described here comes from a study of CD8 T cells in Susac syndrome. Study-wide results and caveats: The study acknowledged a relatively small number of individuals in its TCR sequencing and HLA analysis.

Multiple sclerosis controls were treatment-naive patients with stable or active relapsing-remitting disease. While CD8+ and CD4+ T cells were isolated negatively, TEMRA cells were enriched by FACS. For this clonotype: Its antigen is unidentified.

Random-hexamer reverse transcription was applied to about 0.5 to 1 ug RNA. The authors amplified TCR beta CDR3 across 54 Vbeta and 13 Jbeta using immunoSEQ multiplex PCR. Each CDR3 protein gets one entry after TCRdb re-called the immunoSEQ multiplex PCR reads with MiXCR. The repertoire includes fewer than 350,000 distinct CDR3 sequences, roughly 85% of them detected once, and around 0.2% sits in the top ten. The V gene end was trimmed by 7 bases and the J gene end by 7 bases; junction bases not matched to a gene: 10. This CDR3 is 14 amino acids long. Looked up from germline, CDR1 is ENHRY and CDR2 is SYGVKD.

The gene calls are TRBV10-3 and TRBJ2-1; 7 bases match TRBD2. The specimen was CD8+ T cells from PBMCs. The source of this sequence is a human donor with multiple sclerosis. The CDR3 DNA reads TGTGCCATCAAGCAGGCGGGAGATGCTAATGAGCAGTTCTTC. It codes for CAIKQAGDANEQFF.